The 24 T cell receptor beta chains below were found in one sample sequenced in a study of blood T cell repertoires in COVID-19 (dated by TCRdb to 2018 to 2020). Library construction relied on the immunoSEQ multiplex PCR assay. The table comes from immuneACCESS by way of TCRdb, which keeps in-frame sequences with V and J called. Part of the clones is missing from these tables; in studies checked, under half for an unresolved V gene and the rest for unknown reasons. The sample records about 370,000 clones, approximately 90% of which are singletons. The top ten clonotypes cover less than 1.2% of the sample. Sequences were obtained from PBMCs or T cells enriched from blood (not recorded which). The source of these receptors is a man between 18 and 35 years old who had recovered from COVID-19.

This clone was seen a handful of times. CDR3 region: CASSPQGREAFF. For the CDR3, the DNA is TGTGCCAGCTCACCACAGGGGCGCGAAGCTTTCTTT. V usage is TRBV18 and J usage is TRBJ1-1; the D gene is possibly TRBD1 (5 bases). This CDR3 has 12 amino acids. The germline V gene has CDR1 KGHSH and CDR2 LQKENI. V was shortened by 1 base and J by 8 bases, with 8 bases between the two germline ends. The variable domain in full, with the rest retrieved from reference TRBV18 and TRBJ1-1, is NAGVMQNPRHLVRRRGQEARLRCSPMKGHSHVYWYRQLPEEGLKFMVYLQKENIIDESGMPKERFSAEFPKEGPSILRIQQVVRGDSAAYFCASSPQGREAFFGQGTRLTVV.

This clone was detected only once. This chain joins TRBV10-3 and TRBJ2-7; 7 bases map to TRBD2. Unmatched junction bases numbered 13, after V lost 0 bases and J lost 5 bases. The CDR3 spans 17 residues. Germline-derived CDR1 and CDR2 are ENHRY and SYGVKD. For the CDR3, the DNA is TGTGCCATCAGTGAGTCGGGTGGACGGGGGGTCGGTGACGAGCAGTACTTC. This sequence encodes CAISESGGRGVGDEQYF.

The rearrangement links TRBV7-9 to TRBJ1-5; TRBD1 matches at 8 bases. In germline, CDR1 is SEHNR, CDR2 FQNEAQ (reference sequence). J was trimmed by 0 bases and V by 6 bases; bases with no gene match: 16. CDR3 length: 19 residues. This CDR3 is CASSSSTGGIILSNQPQHF. The CDR3 coding sequence is TGTGCCAGCAGTTCCTCAACAGGGGGAATTATTCTTAGCAATCAGCCCCAGCATTTT.

The V call is TRBV7-9, the J call TRBJ2-7; possible D gene TRBD1, 6 bases. In germline, CDR1 is SEHNR, CDR2 FQNEAQ (reference sequence). The CDR3 has 15 residues. V was cut by 4 bases and J by 2 bases, with 15 bases left in between. The CDR3 protein is CASSSTGHRTYEQYF. The CDR3 DNA reads TGTGCCAGCAGCTCCACGGGACACCGAACCTACGAGCAGTACTTC.

This chain connects TRBV5-8 to TRBJ2-5; 10 nucleotides line up with TRBD1. The germline CDR1 and CDR2 sequences are SGHTS and YDEGEE. Trimming removed 8 bases from V and 7 bases from J; junction bases left unmatched: 8. The length of the CDR3 is 13 residues. The CDR3 sequence is CASRDRGSVTQYF. The DNA of the CDR3 is TGTGCCAGTCGGGACAGGGGATCAGTGACCCAGTACTTC.

The chain recombines TRBV24-1 with TRBJ2-5, with 9 bases aligning to TRBD2. With 4 bases clipped from V and 2 bases from J, the junction kept 13 bases outside the gene matches. Per germline, CDR1 KGHDR and CDR2 SFDVKD. The CDR3 sequence is 18 residues long. The CDR3 is CATSDYPRASGVQETQYF. CDR3 sequence (DNA): TGTGCCACCAGTGACTATCCTCGGGCTAGCGGGGTACAAGAGACCCAGTACTTC.

The V gene is TRBV6-5, the J gene TRBJ1-2, with TRBD1 matching over 9 bases. Trimming cost V 7 bases and J 8 bases; bases outside gene matches: 11. Germline CDR1 and CDR2: MNHEY and SVGAGI. The length of the CDR3 is 14 residues. CDR3 sequence: CASTTQGALAGYTF. CDR3 coding DNA: TGTGCCAGCACCACACAGGGGGCGCTGGCCGGCTACACCTTC.

The chain recombines TRBV7-8 with TRBJ2-1; D not resolved. V lost 4 bases and J 0 bases, leaving 13 bases between the germline ends. The CDR3 extends over 16 amino acids. Germline values: CDR1 SGHVS, CDR2 FQNEAQ. The CDR3 DNA follows: TGTGCCAGCAGCTACCGACGGGTGAGCTCCTACAATGAGCAGTTCTTC. Translated: CASSYRRVSSYNEQFF.

This chain joins TRBV15 and TRBJ1-1, with D maybe TRBD1 (6 bases). CDR3 length: 13 amino acids. Germline values: CDR1 LNHNV, CDR2 YYDKDF (reference sequence). Trimming took off 9 bases at V and 3 bases at J, with 14 bases between the two ends. This CDR3 is CATGAYIYTEAFF. CDR3 DNA: TGTGCCACGGGGGCGTACATATACACTGAAGCTTTCTTT.

This clone was picked up a small number of times. This sequence joins TRBV4-1 and TRBJ2-2; 11 nucleotides line up with TRBD2. Germline lookup yields CDR1 MGHRA and CDR2 YSYEKL. Losses at the gene ends were 0 bases for V and 6 bases for J; bases not matched to a gene: 6. This CDR3 region has 17 residues. Here the CDR3 reads CASSQEGTSGGAGELFF. The CDR3 DNA is TGCGCCAGCAGCCAAGAGGGGACTAGCGGCGGGGCCGGGGAGCTGTTTTTT.

V gene TRBV5-5 combines with J gene TRBJ1-1; 9 bases fit TRBD1. Germline CDR1 reads SGHKS; CDR2 reads YYEKEE (reference sequence). The CDR3 is 17 residues long. Unmatched junction bases numbered 14, after V lost 5 bases and J lost 3 bases. CDR3 protein: CASSWGQGVQGDTEAFF. In nucleotides, the CDR3 is TGTGCCAGCAGTTGGGGACAGGGCGTGCAGGGTGACACTGAAGCTTTCTTT.

The chain uses TRBV4-1 and TRBJ1-1, with D possibly being TRBD1 (5 bases). The CDR3 loop spans 16 amino acids. Per germline, CDR1 MGHRA and CDR2 YSYEKL. The V and J ends lost 2 bases and 10 bases respectively, with 23 bases between them. Written as DNA, the CDR3 is TGCGCCAGCAGCCAACCATGGGGCGGGAAAGTAATGAGAGCTTTCTTT. Amino acids: CASSQPWGGKVMRAFF.

CDR3 amino acids: CASSYRDSRNGYTF. The CDR3 nucleotides read TGTGCCAGCAGCTACCGGGACAGTCGCAACGGCTACACCTTC. This chain links TRBV7-9 with TRBJ1-2; 7 nucleotides match TRBD1. V shed 4 bases and J 8 bases; nucleotides not matched to a gene: 10. CDR1 and CDR2 from the germline V gene are SEHNR and FQNEAQ (reference sequence). This CDR3 is built from 14 residues.

The chain combines TRBV5-1 with TRBJ2-1, with no clear D. The CDR3 length is 11 residues. Germline V gene sequence: CDR1 SGHRS, CDR2 YFSETQ. With 4 bases removed from V and 4 bases from J, the gap between germline ends came to 3 bases. CDR3 region: CASSTYNEQFF. The CDR3 nucleotides read TGCGCCAGCAGCACATACAATGAGCAGTTCTTC.

This chain joins TRBV9 and TRBJ2-1, with D perhaps TRBD2 (6 bases). Trimming cost V 0 bases and J 6 bases, with 7 bases left between them. This CDR3 is built from 13 residues. Germline CDR1 and CDR2: SGDLS and YYNGEE. The CDR3 DNA reads TGTGCCAGCAGCGTAGCGGGGGTCAATGAGCAGTTCTTC. This codes for CASSVAGVNEQFF.

The CDR3, as DNA: TGTGCCAGCAGCTTTCCCCCCGGGGAGACAGGGTACAATGAGCAGTTCTTC. It encodes CASSFPPGETGYNEQFF. The chain combines TRBV11-3 with TRBJ2-1; TRBD1 matches 7 bases. The germline V gene encodes CDR1 SGHNT and CDR2 YENEEA. J gave up 4 bases and V 3 bases, and 12 bases lay outside the gene matches. CDR3 length equals 17 residues.

The CDR3: CASSQGTSVADTQYF. The CDR3 DNA follows: TGTGCCAGCAGCCAAGGGACTAGCGTCGCAGATACGCAGTATTTT. The rearrangement joins TRBV3-1 (or the pseudogene TRBV3-2) to TRBJ2-3; 9 bases are shared with TRBD2. The CDR3 runs 15 residues. Trimming at V came to 1 base and at J to 4 bases, leaving 3 bases not matched to a gene. Germline V gene data show CDR1 as LGHDT and CDR2 as YNNKEL (reference sequence).

The chain carries TRBV3-1 (or the pseudogene TRBV3-2) and TRBJ1-2, with D possibly being TRBD1 (5 bases). Germline CDR1 reads LGHDT; CDR2 reads YNNKEL (reference sequence). Between the trimmed V and J ends, which lost 9 bases and 3 bases, there was a span of 11 bases. This CDR3 is 12 amino acids long. The CDR3 DNA follows: TGTGCCAGTAATGGAGGGGACTATGGCTACACCTTC. Translated: CASNGGDYGYTF.

The V call is TRBV19, the J call TRBJ2-7; a possible D gene is TRBD1 (5 bases). This CDR3 has 10 amino acids. Trimming took off 4 bases at V and 13 bases at J, with 11 bases between the two ends. Germline CDR1 and CDR2: LNHDA and SQIVND (reference sequence). CDR3 nucleotide sequence: TGTGCCAGTAGTACAGGGTATCGATACTTC. Encoded protein: CASSTGYRYF.

The chain has TRBV10-3 and TRBJ1-2; 7 positions match TRBD1. CDR1 is ENHRY, CDR2 SYGVKD, per germline. This CDR3 comprises 13 residues. After removal of 6 bases from V and 4 bases from J, the junction contained 5 bases not matched to a gene. CDR3 in DNA: TGTGCCATCAGCCCGGGACAGCTCTATGGCTACACCTTC. Amino acids: CAISPGQLYGYTF.

The sample holds one count of this clone. This rearrangement joins TRBV5-1 to TRBJ1-1; 7 nucleotides align to TRBD1. The CDR3 covers 15 residues. After removal of 7 bases from V and 1 base from J, the junction contained 10 bases not matched to a gene. Germline values: CDR1 SGHRS, CDR2 YFSETQ. DNA of the CDR3: TGCGCCAGCCAACAATCGACAGGGCGGAACACTGAAGCTTTCTTT. Translated, it gives CASQQSTGRNTEAFF.

For this clone: Different DNA sequences within this sample yield the same CDR3. The chain uses TRBV28 and TRBJ2-7; perhaps TRBD1 as D (6 bases). Germline assignment: CDR1 MDHEN and CDR2 SYDVKM. The CDR3 has 13 amino acids. The ends were cut back, 5 bases at V and 3 bases at J, with 11 bases in the middle. CDR3 nucleotides: TGTGCCAGCAGTCTCACAGGGTTCTACGAGCAGTACTTC. Amino acids: CASSLTGFYEQYF.

This clone was counted once. V gene TRBV5-8 combines with J gene TRBJ1-5, with D possibly TRBD1 on 5 matching bases. In germline, CDR1 is SGHTS, CDR2 YDEGEE. The CDR3 totals 17 residues. The ends were cut back, 0 bases at V and 4 bases at J, with 17 bases in the middle. The CDR3 region is CASSLDYTGPKNQPQHF. The DNA of the CDR3 is TGTGCCAGCAGCTTGGATTACACAGGACCTAAGAATCAGCCCCAGCATTTT.

This rearrangement joins TRBV7-6 to TRBJ2-7; TRBD2 matches at 9 bases. V gave up 1 base and J gave up 5 bases; unmatched junction bases: 9. The CDR3 length is 16 residues. Germline V gene data show CDR1 as SGHVS and CDR2 as FNYEAQ. CDR3: CASSLERAGGPHEQYF. CDR3 DNA sequence: TGTGCCAGCAGCTTAGAAAGGGCGGGGGGGCCGCACGAGCAGTACTTC.